This T cell receptor (beta chain) was documented in a study of T cell repertoires in cytomegalovirus infection. MiXCR, run by TCRdb on the reads, gives a single entry per CDR3 protein. In the table there are roughly 200,000 distinct CDR3 sequences, about 18% of which are singletons. This clonotype was found many times. Germline lookup yields CDR1 SGHTA and CDR2 FQGNSA. V lost 6 bases and J 4 bases, leaving 7 bases between the germline ends. CDR3 size: 12 residues. This sequence originates from a human donor in good health (CMV status not recorded). Some clones in this sample may be carry-over from other donors' samples. The V and J genes are TRBV7-2 and TRBJ1-5; a possible D gene is TRBD1 (5 bases). The sequencing input was CD8+ T cells from PBMCs. The CDR3 nucleotides read TGTGCCAGCAGGCAGGGAAATCAGCCCCAGCATTTT. Translating it yields CASRQGNQPQHF.